The subject of this entry is one TCR beta chain. This table comes from immunoSEQ multiplex PCR, and its TCRdb copy is limited to in-frame clones, with some not included. The repertoire holds 170,000 or so clones, 70% to 90% seen once, with around 7% in the top ten. The data stem from a study of blood T cell repertoires in COVID-19. Overall study context: Donors in the United States, Italy and Spain gave samples during acute or convalescent COVID-19.

The junction had 9 bases not matched to a gene; V was cut back by 6 bases and J by 6 bases. Germline V lookup: CDR1 MNHNY, CDR2 SVGAGI (reference sequence). The CDR3 is made up of 16 amino acids. The sequenced material came from peripheral blood. The chain recombines TRBV6-6 with TRBJ2-3; 13 bases align to TRBD2. The source of this sequence is a man aged 45-65 years with active or convalescent COVID-19. The CDR3 region has the DNA TGTGCCAGCAGCTCCCGCGGACTAGCGGGGGTCGATACGCAGTATTTT. Amino acid sequence: CASSSRGLAGVDTQYF.